This T cell receptor (beta chain) was identified during a study of CXCR3-negative and CXCR3-positive naive CD8 T cells. General observations from the study: Cryopreservation partially lowered CXCR3 expression, so most assays used fresh PBMCs. Compared with CXCR3-negative naive cells, CXCR3-positive naive cells showed more hydrophobic TRB CDR3s.

The CDR3 runs to 16 residues. CDR1 is SGHDN and CDR2 is FVKESK in the germline V gene. Concerning this clonotype: The antigen remains undetermined.

TRB cDNA libraries were made by UMI-labeled 5' RACE. TCRdb derives one entry per CDR3 protein from the 5' RACE reads, leaving out DNA. Its listing shows approximately 100,000 distinct CDR3 sequences. The genes are TRBV14 and TRBJ2-7; with no DNA, the TCRdb D assignment of TRBD2 cannot be verified. This TCR was sampled from a human donor in good health. Some clones in this sample may be carry-over from other donors' samples. The sample taken for sequencing was naive CXCR3+ CD8+ T cells from blood. Subset defined: CD45RO-CCR7+CD27+CD95- naive CD8+ T cells expressing CXCR3 (TNR3+). The CDR3 sequence is CASSQGGLAGGYEQYF.